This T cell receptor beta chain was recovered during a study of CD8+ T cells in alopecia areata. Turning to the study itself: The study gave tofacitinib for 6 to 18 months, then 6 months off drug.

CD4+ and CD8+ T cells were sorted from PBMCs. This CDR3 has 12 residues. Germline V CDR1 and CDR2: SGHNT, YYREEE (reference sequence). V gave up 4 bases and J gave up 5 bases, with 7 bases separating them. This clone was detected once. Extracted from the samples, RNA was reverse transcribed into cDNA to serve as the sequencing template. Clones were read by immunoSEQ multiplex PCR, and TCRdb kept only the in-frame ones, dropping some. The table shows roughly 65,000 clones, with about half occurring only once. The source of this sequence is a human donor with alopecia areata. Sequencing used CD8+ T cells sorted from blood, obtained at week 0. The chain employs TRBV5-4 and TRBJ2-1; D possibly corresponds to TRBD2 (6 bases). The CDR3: CASSTSNNEQFF. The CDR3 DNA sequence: TGTGCCAGCAGCACTAGCAACAATGAGCAGTTCTTC.